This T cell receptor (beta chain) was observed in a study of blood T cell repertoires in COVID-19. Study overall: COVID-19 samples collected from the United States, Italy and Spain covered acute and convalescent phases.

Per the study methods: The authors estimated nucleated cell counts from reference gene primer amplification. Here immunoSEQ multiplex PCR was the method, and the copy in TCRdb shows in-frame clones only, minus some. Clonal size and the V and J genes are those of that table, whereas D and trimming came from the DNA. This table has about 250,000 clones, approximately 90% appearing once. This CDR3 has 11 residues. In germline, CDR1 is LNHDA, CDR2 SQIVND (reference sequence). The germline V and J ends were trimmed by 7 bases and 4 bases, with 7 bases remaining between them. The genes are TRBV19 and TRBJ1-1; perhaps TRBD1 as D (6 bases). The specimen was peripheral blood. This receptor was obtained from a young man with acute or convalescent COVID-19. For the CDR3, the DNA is TGTGCCAGTAAACAGGGCACTGAAGCTTTCTTT. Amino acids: CASKQGTEAFF.